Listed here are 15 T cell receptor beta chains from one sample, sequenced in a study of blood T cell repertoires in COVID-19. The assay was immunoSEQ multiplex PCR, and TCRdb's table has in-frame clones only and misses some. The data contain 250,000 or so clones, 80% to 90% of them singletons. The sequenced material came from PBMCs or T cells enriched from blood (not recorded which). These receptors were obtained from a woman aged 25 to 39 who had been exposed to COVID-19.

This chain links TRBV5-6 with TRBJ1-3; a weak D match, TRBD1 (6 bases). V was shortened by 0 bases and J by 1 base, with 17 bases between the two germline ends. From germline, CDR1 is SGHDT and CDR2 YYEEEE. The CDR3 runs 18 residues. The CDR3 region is CASSLERFQGTSGNTIYF. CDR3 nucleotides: TGTGCCAGCAGCTTGGAAAGGTTCCAGGGGACATCTGGAAACACCATATATTTT. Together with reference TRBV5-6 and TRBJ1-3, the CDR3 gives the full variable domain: DAGVTQSPTHLIKTRGQQVTLRCSPKSGHDTVSWYQQALGQGPQFIFQYYEEEERQRGNFPDRFSGHQFPNYSSELNVNALLLGDSALYLCASSLERFQGTSGNTIYFGEGSWLTVV.

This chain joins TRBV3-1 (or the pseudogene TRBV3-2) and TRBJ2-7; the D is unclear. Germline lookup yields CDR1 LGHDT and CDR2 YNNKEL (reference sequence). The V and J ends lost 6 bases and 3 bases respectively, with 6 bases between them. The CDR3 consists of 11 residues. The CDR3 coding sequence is TGTGCCAGCAGTCGTAACTACGAGCAGTACTTC. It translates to CASSRNYEQYF.

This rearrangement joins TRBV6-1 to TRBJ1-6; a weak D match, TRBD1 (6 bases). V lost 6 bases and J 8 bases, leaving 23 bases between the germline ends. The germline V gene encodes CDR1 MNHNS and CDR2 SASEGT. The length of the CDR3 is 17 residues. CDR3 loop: CASRERGGGRGDSPLHF. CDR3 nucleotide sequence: TGTGCCAGCAGAGAAAGGGGGGGAGGCAGGGGAGATTCACCCCTCCACTTT.

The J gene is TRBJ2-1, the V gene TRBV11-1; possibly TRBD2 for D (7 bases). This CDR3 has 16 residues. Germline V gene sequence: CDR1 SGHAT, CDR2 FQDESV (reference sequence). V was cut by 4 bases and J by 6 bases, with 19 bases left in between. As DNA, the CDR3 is TGTGCCAGCAGCTGGGGGCTAGCGGAAAAAACCAATGAGCAGTTCTTC. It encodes CASSWGLAEKTNEQFF.

CDR3 DNA: TGTGCCAGCTCACCAGGCGCGGGTCCCCTTACTAACTATGGCTACACCTTC. This sequence encodes CASSPGAGPLTNYGYTF. The chain has TRBV18 and TRBJ1-2; no clear D gene. Germline CDR1 is KGHSH and CDR2 is LQKENI. V shed 2 bases and J shed 0 bases, with 16 bases lying between them. The CDR3 is 17 residues long.

The CDR3 DNA reads as TGTGCCAGCAGTGAACGGGATGTAGCGGGAACCCTGGAGACCCAGTACTTC. It encodes CASSERDVAGTLETQYF. The V gene is TRBV2, the J gene TRBJ2-5; 8 bases agree with TRBD2. CDR1 is SNHLY, CDR2 FYNNEI, per germline. This CDR3 is built from 17 residues. V shed 2 bases and J 5 bases; nucleotides not matched to a gene: 13.

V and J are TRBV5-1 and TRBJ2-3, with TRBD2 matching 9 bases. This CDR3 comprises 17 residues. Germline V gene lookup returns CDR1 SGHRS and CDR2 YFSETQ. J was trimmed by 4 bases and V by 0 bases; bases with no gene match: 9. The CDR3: CASSLALAGGPADTQYF. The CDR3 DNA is TGCGCCAGCAGCTTGGCCCTGGCGGGAGGGCCCGCAGATACGCAGTATTTT.

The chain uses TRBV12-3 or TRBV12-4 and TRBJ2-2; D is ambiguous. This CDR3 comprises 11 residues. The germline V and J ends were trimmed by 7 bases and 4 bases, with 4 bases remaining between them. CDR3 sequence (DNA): TGTGCCAGCACCTCCACCGGGGAGCTGTTTTTT. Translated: CASTSTGELFF.

The CDR3 spells CASRRRGAETQYF. In nucleotides, the CDR3 is TGTGCCAGCAGGAGGAGGGGCGCCGAGACCCAGTACTTC. This chain uses TRBV2 with TRBJ2-5, with D possibly TRBD2 on 6 matching bases. The V gene's germline CDR1 is SNHLY and CDR2 FYNNEI. With 6 bases removed from V and 5 bases from J, the gap between germline ends came to 13 bases. This CDR3 spans 13 amino acids. The complete variable domain, with remaining parts taken from reference TRBV2 and TRBJ2-5, reads EPEVTQTPSHQVTQMGQEVILRCVPISNHLYFYWYRQILGQKVEFLVSFYNNEISEKSEIFDDQFSVERPDGSNFTLKIRSTKLEDSAMYFCASRRRGAETQYFGPGTRLLVL.

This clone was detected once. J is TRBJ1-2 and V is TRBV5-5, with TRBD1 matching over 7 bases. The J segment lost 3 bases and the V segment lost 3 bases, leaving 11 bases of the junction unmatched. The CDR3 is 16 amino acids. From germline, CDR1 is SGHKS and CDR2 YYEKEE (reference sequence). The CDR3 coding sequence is TGTGCCAGCAGCTCTCAGGGGGGAAAACCCTACTATGGCTACACCTTC. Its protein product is CASSSQGGKPYYGYTF.

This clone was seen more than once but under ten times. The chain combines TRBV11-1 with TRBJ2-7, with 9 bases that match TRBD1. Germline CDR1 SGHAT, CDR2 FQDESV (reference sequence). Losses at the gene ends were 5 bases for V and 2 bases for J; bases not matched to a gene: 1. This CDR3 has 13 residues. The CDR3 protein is CASSRDRAYEQYF. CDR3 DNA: TGTGCCAGCAGCCGGGACAGGGCCTACGAGCAGTACTTC. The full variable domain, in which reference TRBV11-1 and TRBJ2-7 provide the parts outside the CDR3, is EAEVAQSPRYKITEKSQAVAFWCDPISGHATLYWYRQILGQGPELLVQFQDESVVDDSQLPKDRFSAERLKGVDSTLKIQPAELGDSAMYLCASSRDRAYEQYFGPGTRLTVT.

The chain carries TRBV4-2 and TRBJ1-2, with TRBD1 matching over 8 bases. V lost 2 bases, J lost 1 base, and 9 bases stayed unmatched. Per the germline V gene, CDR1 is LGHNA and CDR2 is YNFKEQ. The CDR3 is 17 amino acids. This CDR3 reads CASSQPPARGRNYGYTF. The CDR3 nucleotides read TGTGCCAGCAGCCAACCTCCTGCCAGGGGGCGTAACTATGGCTACACCTTC.

This CDR3 is CASSEDGEGDEKLFF. CDR3 in DNA: TGTGCCAGCAGTGAAGACGGGGAGGGGGACGAAAAACTGTTTTTT. The chain combines TRBV2 with TRBJ1-4; maybe TRBD1 (6 bases). The germline V gene encodes CDR1 SNHLY and CDR2 FYNNEI. CDR3 length: 15 residues. Deletions cut 1 base from V and 8 bases from J, with 14 bases between.

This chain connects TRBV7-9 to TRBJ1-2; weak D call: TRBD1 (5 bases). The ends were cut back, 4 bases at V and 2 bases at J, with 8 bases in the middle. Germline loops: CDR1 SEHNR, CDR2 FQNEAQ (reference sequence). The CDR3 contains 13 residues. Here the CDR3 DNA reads TGTGCCAGCAGCTCACAGGAGAACTATGGCTACACCTTC. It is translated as CASSSQENYGYTF.

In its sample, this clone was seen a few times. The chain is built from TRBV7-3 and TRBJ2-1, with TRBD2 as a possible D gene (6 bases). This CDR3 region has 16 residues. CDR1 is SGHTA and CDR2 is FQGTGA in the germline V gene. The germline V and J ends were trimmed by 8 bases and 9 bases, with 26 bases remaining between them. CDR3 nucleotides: TGTGCCAGCGGCCCCTATCGGGACTGGAAGCCTGGTGAGCAGTTCTTC. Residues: CASGPYRDWKPGEQFF.